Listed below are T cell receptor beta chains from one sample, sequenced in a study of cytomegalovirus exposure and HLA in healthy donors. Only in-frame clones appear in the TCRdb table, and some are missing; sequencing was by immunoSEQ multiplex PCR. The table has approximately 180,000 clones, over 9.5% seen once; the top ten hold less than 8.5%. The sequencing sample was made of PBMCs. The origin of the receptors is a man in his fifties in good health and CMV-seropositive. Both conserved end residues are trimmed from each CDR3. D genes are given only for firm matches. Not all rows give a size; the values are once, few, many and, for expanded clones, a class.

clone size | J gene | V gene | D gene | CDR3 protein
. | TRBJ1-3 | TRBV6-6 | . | ASSYSGEGSKGTIY
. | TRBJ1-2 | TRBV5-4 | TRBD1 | ASRHPGQGVNGYT
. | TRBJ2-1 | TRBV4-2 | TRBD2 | ASSQASGGSSYNEQF
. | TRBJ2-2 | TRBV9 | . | ASSASSAGRTGELF
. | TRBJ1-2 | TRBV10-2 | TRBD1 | ASGDRGYGYT
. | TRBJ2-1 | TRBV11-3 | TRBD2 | ASSLGGGAGNEQF
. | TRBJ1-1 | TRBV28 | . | ASTSFGAQTEAF
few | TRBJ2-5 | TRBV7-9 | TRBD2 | ASSFPGGETQY
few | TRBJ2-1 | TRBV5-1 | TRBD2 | ASSASSGGAYNEQF
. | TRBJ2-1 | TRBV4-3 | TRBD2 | ASSQTGGRMYEQF
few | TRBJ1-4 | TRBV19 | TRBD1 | ASTRGRSGEKLF
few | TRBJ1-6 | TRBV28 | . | ASSLSTGNSPLH
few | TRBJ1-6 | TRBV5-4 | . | ASSLDGGRSSYNSPLH
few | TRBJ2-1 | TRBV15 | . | ATSGVGVGSSYNEQF
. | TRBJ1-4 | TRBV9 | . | ASSVVGASNEKLF
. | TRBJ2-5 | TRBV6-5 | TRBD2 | ASSGLAGGAQY
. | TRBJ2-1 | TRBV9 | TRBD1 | ASSTTGDTVSSYNEQF
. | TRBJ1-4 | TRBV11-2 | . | ASSPYRVGKLF
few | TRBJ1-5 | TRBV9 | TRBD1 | ASSVTGAGQPQH
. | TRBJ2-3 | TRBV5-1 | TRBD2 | ASSFLAGGPDTQY
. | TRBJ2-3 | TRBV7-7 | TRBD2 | ASSPEVGGNSGGRNTQY
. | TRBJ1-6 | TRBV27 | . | ASSSWSGQGNSPLH
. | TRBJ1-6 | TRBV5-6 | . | ASSFRQYNSPLH
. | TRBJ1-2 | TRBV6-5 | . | ASSYSLFDTNYGYT
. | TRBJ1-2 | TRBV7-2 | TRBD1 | ASSSPPGQMNYGYT
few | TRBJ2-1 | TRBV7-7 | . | ASSSLIAASGNEQF
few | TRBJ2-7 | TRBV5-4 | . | ASSLTGSYEQY
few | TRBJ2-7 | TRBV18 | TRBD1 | ASSPLGTGGYEQY
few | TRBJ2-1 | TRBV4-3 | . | ASSPRAQSSYNEQF
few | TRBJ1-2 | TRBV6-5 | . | ASSYRGYGYT
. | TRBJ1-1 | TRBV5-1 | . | ASSLGTALNTEAF
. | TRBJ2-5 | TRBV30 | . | AWSGDKQETQY
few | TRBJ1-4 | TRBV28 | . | ASSYDRRHYEKLF
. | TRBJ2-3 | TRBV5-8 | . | ASSLMNGGRDTQY
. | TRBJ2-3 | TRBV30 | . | AWGGRGHFTDTQY